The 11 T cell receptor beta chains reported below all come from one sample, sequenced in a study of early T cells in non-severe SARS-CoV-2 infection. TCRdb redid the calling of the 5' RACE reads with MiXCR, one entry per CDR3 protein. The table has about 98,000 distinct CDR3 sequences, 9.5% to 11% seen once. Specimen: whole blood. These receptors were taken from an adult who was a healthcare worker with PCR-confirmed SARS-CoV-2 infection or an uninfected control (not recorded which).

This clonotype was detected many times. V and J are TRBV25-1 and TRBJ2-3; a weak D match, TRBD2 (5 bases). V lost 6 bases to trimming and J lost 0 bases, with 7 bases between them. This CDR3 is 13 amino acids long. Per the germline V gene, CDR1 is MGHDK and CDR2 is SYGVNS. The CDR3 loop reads CASRWTSTDTQYF. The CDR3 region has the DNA TGTGCCAGCAGGTGGACTAGCACAGATACGCAGTATTTT.

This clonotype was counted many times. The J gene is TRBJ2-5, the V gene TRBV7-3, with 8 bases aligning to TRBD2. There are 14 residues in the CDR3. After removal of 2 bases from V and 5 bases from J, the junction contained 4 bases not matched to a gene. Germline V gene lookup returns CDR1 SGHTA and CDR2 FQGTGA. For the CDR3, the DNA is TGTGCCAGCAGCTTAGCGGGAGGAGGTGAGACCCAGTACTTC. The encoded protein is CASSLAGGGETQYF.

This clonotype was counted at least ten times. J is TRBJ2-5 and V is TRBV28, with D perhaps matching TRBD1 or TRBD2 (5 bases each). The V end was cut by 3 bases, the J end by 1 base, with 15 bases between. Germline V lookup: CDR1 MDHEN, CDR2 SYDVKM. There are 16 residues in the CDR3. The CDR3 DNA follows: TGTGCCAGCAGTTTTAGGGGTAGCGCCGGCCAAGAGACCCAGTACTTC. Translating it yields CASSFRGSAGQETQYF. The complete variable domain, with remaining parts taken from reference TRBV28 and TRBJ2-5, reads DVKVTQSSRYLVKRTGEKVFLECVQDMDHENMFWYRQDPGLGLRLIYFSYDVKMKEKGDIPEGYSVSREKKERFSLILESASTNQTSMYLCASSFRGSAGQETQYFGPGTRLLVL.

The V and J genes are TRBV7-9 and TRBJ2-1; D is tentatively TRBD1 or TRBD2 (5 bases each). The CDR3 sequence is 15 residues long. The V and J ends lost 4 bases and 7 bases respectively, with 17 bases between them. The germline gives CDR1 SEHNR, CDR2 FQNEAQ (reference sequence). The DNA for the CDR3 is TGTGCCAGCAGCTCTGGGGCTAGCAATCGTAATGAGCAGTTCTTC. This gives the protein CASSSGASNRNEQFF.

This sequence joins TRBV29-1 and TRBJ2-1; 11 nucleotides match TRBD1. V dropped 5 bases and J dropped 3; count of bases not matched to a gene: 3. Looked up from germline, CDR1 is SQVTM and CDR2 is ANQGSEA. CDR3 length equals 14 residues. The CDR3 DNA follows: TGCAGCGTTTCCGGGACAGGGGGCTACAATGAGCAGTTCTTC. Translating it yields CSVSGTGGYNEQFF.

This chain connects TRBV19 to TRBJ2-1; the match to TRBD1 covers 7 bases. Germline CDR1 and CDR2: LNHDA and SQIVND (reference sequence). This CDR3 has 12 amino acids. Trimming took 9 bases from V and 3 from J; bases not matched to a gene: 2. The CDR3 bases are TGTGCCAGCCGGGACAGCTACAATGAGCAGTTCTTC. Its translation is CASRDSYNEQFF.

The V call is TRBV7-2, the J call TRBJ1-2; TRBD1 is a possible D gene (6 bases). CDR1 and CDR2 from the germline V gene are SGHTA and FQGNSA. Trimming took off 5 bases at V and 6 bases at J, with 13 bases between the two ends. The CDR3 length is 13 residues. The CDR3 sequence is CASSPDRRNGYTF. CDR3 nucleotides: TGTGCCAGCAGCCCGGACAGACGAAATGGCTACACCTTC.

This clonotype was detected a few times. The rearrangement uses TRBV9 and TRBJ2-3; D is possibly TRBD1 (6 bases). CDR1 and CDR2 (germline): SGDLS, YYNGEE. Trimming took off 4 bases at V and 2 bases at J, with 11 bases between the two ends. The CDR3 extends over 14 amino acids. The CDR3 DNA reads TGTGCCAGCAGCCTCACAGGGACCACAGATACGCAGTATTTT. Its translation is CASSLTGTTDTQYF.

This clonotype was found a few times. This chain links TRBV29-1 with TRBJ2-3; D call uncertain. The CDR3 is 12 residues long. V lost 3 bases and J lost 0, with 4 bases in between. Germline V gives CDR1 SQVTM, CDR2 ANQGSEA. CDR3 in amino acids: CSVDSSTDTQYF. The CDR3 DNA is TGCAGCGTTGACAGCAGCACAGATACGCAGTATTTT.

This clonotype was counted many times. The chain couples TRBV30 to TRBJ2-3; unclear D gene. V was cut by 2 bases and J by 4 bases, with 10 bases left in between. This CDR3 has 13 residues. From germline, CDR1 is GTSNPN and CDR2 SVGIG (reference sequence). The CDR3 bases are TGTGCCTGGAGTAAGGGTACCCCAGATACGCAGTATTTT. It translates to CAWSKGTPDTQYF.

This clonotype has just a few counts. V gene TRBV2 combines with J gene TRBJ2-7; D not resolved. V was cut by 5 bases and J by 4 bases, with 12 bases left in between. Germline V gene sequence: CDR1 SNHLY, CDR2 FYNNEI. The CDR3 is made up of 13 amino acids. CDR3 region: CASSHTAKYEQYF. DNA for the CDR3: TGTGCCAGCAGTCACACGGCCAAGTACGAGCAGTACTTC.